This entry lists 10 T cell receptor beta chains sequenced from one sample in a study of human T cells and chemical hapten exposure. Via MiXCR, TCRdb re-called the RACE reads, giving one row per CDR3 protein. The sample carries some 200,000 distinct CDR3 sequences, more than 25% recorded once. Time point defined: pre-sensitization, week 0. Regarding treatment: therapeutic diphenylcyclopropenone sensitization with weekly scalp DPC. This specimen was whole blood, taken in connection with sensitization to the hapten diphenylcyclopropenone (DPC). Receptors originate from a woman younger than 45 with alopecia areata. Some clones in this sample may be carry-over from other donors' samples.

This clonotype appeared a few times. The chain uses TRBV6-2 or TRBV6-3 and TRBJ1-1; no clear D gene. The CDR3 runs 15 residues. V lost 0 bases and J 1 base, leaving 9 bases between the germline ends. CDR1 is MNHEY, CDR2 SVGEGT, per germline. The CDR3 here is CASSYSSPGNTEAFF. As DNA, the CDR3 is TGTGCCAGCAGTTACTCCTCACCGGGGAACACTGAAGCTTTCTTT.

This clonotype was recorded a few times. V and J are TRBV9 and TRBJ1-2; D unclear. Trimming took off 0 bases at V and 2 bases at J, with 11 bases between the two ends. The germline V gene encodes CDR1 SGDLS and CDR2 YYNGEE. This CDR3 comprises 15 residues. The CDR3: CASSVVSSENYGYTF. CDR3 bases: TGTGCCAGCAGCGTAGTTAGCAGTGAGAACTATGGCTACACCTTC.

The rearrangement links TRBV27 to TRBJ2-1; maybe TRBD2 (7 bases). The CDR3 extends over 14 amino acids. V shed 6 bases and J shed 10 bases, with 19 bases lying between them. CDR1 is MNHEY and CDR2 is SMNVEV in the germline V gene (reference sequence). The CDR3 loop is CASSLMGGLPEQFF. The CDR3 nucleotides are TGTGCCAGCAGCCTTATGGGGGGGCTGCCAGAGCAGTTCTTC.

The chain recombines TRBV28 with TRBJ2-7, with unresolved D. The CDR3 runs 14 residues. Germline V gives CDR1 MDHEN, CDR2 SYDVKM. The V and J ends lost 10 bases and 6 bases respectively, with 22 bases between them. The CDR3: CATSTQNPFGEQYF. CDR3 coding DNA: TGTGCCACTTCGACCCAAAACCCGTTTGGCGAGCAGTACTTC.

In this sample, this clonotype turned up a few times. The rearrangement uses TRBV6-2 or TRBV6-3 and TRBJ2-7, with 9 positions matching TRBD1. The CDR3 has 15 residues. V gave up 6 bases and J gave up 3 bases; unmatched junction bases: 9. The germline CDR1 and CDR2 sequences are MNHEY and SVGEGT. CDR3 sequence (DNA): TGTGCCAGCAGCGGTGGGACAGGGCTTCGCTACGAGCAGTACTTC. Translating gives CASSGGTGLRYEQYF.

The chain employs TRBV10-2 and TRBJ1-6; D unclear. This CDR3 contains 13 residues. The germline V gene encodes CDR1 WSHSY and CDR2 SAAADI. V dropped 5 bases and J dropped 13 bases, with 15 bases sitting between them. CDR3 sequence (DNA): TGCGCCAGCAGTTACGGTGGGCCCTCTCCCCTCCACTTT. This gives the protein CASSYGGPSPLHF.

The sample holds a few counts of this clonotype. The chain uses TRBV28 and TRBJ2-3; no clear D. V shed 3 bases and J shed 5 bases, with 9 bases lying between them. The CDR3 runs 13 residues. Germline V gene lookup returns CDR1 MDHEN and CDR2 SYDVKM. Written as DNA, the CDR3 is TGTGCCAGCAGTTTTTCCGGTGGAGATACGCAGTATTTT. The encoded protein is CASSFSGGDTQYF.

This chain joins TRBV28 and TRBJ1-3; 7 nucleotides match TRBD1. Trimming at V came to 5 bases and at J to 5 bases, leaving 6 bases not matched to a gene. Germline values: CDR1 MDHEN, CDR2 SYDVKM. The CDR3 has 14 residues. CDR3 sequence: CASSLQGVRNTIYF. The CDR3 DNA reads as TGTGCCAGCAGTCTCCAGGGGGTGAGAAACACCATATATTTT. The variable domain in full, completed from reference TRBV28 and TRBJ1-3, reads DVKVTQSSRYLVKRTGEKVFLECVQDMDHENMFWYRQDPGLGLRLIYFSYDVKMKEKGDIPEGYSVSREKKERFSLILESASTNQTSMYLCASSLQGVRNTIYFGEGSWLTVV.

V and J are TRBV29-1 and TRBJ1-1; perhaps TRBD1 as D (5 bases). Germline values: CDR1 SQVTM, CDR2 ANQGSEA. Trimming removed 7 bases at V and 0 bases at J, with 9 bases between. The CDR3 totals 12 residues. Here the CDR3 DNA reads TGCAGCGCCAGAGGGGTGAACACTGAAGCTTTCTTT. Translated, it gives CSARGVNTEAFF.

This chain connects TRBV29-1 to TRBJ2-5, with D possibly being TRBD1 or TRBD2 (5 bases each). V lost 2 bases and J lost 2, with 9 bases in between. This CDR3 is built from 13 residues. Germline-derived CDR1 and CDR2 are SQVTM and ANQGSEA. CDR3 coding DNA: TGCAGCGTTGAAAGAGGGGCACAAGAGACCCAGTACTTC. Translated, it gives CSVERGAQETQYF.